The clone carrying this T cell receptor (beta chain) was seen a handful of times. The CDR3 spans 13 residues. Trimming took off 2 bases at V and 6 bases at J, with 10 bases between the two ends. The sample comes from a study of early T cells in non-severe SARS-CoV-2 infection. Molecules of cDNA were individually given unique molecular identifiers that were attached to them. One entry per CDR3 protein results from TCRdb running MiXCR on the 5' RACE reads. The sample holds 79,000 or so distinct CDR3 sequences; around 13% are singletons and the top ten take 1.1%. This chain links TRBV12-3 or TRBV12-4 with TRBJ1-1; no firm D call. The receptor was derived from an adult who was a healthcare worker with PCR-confirmed SARS-CoV-2 infection or an uninfected control (not recorded which). Sequencing used whole blood. CDR3 in DNA: TGTGCCAGCAGTTTAAGGGAAAGCGCTGAAGCTTTCTTT. Its protein product is CASSLRESAEAFF.